This TCR beta chain was profiled in a study of long-term antiretroviral therapy in people with HIV. In germline, CDR1 is MNHNY, CDR2 SVGAGI (reference sequence). The CDR3 length is 16 residues. V lost 7 bases to trimming and J lost 4 bases, with 22 bases between them. They ran version v3.0 of the immunoSEQ assay at survey level. Sequencing was performed with immunoSEQ multiplex PCR; in TCRdb, only in-frame clones are kept and a portion is missing. The sample lists 35,000 or so clones, more than 75% occurring once. As to this clone: Its target is unknown.

Regarding the study as a whole: Nothing was known about ART adherence, viral resistance or changes in therapy. The study found that diversity rose after ART but stayed below transplant donor controls. Among HIV repertoires, CDR3 length ranges were narrower than those of controls.

The sample consisted of unsorted PBMCs, taken 2.8 years before starting antiretroviral therapy. The receptor's source is a woman between 25 and 40 years old with HIV. The chain carries TRBV6-6 and TRBJ2-5; tentatively, D is TRBD1 (5 bases). The CDR3 loop is CASTGQGWAVSETQYF. DNA for the CDR3: TGTGCCAGCACCGGCCAGGGTTGGGCAGTATCAGAGACCCAGTACTTC.